This TCR beta chain was identified in a study of technical replicates of blood from a handful of donors. CDR1 SGHVS and CDR2 FNYEAQ come from the germline V gene. V lost 1 base to trimming and J lost 3 bases, with 17 bases between them. The length of the CDR3 is 17 residues. This table comes from immunoSEQ multiplex PCR, and its TCRdb copy is limited to in-frame clones, with some not included. The sample lists about 73,000 clones; 85% to 95% were seen once. The genes are TRBV7-6 and TRBJ2-3; possible D gene TRBD2, 6 bases. Material for sequencing was T cells isolated from PBMCs. The sequence was collected from a human donor in good health. The chain's CDR3 is CASSLVGGDHPTDTQYF. The CDR3 DNA sequence: TGTGCCAGCAGCTTAGTCGGGGGTGACCATCCAACAGATACGCAGTATTTT.